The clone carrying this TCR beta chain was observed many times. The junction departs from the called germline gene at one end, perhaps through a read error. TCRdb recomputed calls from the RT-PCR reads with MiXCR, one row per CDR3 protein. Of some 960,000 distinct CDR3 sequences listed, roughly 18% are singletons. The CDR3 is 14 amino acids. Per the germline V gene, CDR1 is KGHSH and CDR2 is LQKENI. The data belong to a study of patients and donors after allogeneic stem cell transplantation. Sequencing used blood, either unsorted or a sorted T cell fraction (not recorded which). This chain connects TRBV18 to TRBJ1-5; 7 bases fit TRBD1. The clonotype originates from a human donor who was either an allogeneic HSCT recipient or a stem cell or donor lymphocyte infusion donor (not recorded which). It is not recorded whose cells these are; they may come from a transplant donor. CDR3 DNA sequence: TGCGCCAGCAGCCCGGACAGGAGCAATCAGCCCCAGCATTTT. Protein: CASSPDRSNQPQHF.